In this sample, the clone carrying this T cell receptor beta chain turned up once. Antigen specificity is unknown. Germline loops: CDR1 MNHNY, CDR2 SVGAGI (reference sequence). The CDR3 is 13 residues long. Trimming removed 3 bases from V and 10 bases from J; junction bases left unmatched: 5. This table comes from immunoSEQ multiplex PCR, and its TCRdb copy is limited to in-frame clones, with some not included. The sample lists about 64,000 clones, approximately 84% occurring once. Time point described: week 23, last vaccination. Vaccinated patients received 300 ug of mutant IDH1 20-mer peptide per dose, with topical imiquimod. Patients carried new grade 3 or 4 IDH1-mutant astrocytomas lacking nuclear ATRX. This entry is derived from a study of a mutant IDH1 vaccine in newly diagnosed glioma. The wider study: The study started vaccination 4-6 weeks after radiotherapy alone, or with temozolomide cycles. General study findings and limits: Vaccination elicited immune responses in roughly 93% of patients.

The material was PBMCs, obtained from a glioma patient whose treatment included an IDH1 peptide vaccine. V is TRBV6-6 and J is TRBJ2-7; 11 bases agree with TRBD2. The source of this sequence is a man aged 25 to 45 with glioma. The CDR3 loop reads CASSYGLAGGQYF. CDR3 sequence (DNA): TGTGCCAGCAGTTATGGGCTAGCGGGGGGCCAGTACTTC.